The 10 T cell receptor beta chains in this list originate from one sample, sequenced in a study of blood T cells in healthy people across ages. Using a J-beta primer mix together with a sample-barcoded 5' primer, a second PCR was run for roughly 6 to 11 cycles. Via MiXCR, TCRdb re-called the 5' RACE reads, giving one row per CDR3 protein. There are 1.5 million or so distinct CDR3 sequences in the sample; 35% to 45% occur only once, and over 3.5% lies in the top ten. Sequencing input: blood. These receptors came from a woman aged 18 to 35 in good health.

The genes are TRBV7-9 and TRBJ2-1; D may be TRBD2 (5 bases). Trimming took 1 base from V and 13 from J, leaving 17 bases between them. The V gene's germline CDR1 is SEHNR and CDR2 FQNEAQ (reference sequence). This CDR3 is 14 amino acids long. Here the CDR3 DNA reads TGTGCCAGCAGCTTAGTAGCGACAAAAGAGACCCAGTTCTTC. Its protein is CASSLVATKETQFF.

This clonotype has more than one count but fewer than ten. The chain couples TRBV6-2 or TRBV6-3 to TRBJ2-1, with 8 bases fitting TRBD2. The CDR3 contains 16 residues. CDR1 MNHEY and CDR2 SVGEGT come from the germline V gene. J lost 12 bases, V lost 4 bases, and 17 bases had no gene match. The CDR3 is CASSSRSAGEPFVQFF. The CDR3 region has the DNA TGTGCCAGCAGTTCTCGCTCAGCGGGAGAGCCATTCGTGCAGTTCTTC.

The rearrangement links TRBV7-2 to TRBJ1-6; 7 bases agree with TRBD1. The germline CDR1 and CDR2 sequences are SGHTA and FQGNSA. The CDR3 length is 16 residues. Unmatched junction bases numbered 9, after V lost 2 bases and J lost 8 bases. The CDR3 nucleotides read TGTGCCAGCAGCTTATCAGGGGGACTAAAGGATTCACCCCTCCACTTT. It is translated as CASSLSGGLKDSPLHF.

This chain connects TRBV12-3 or TRBV12-4 to TRBJ1-3; a possible D gene is TRBD1 (5 bases). The ends were cut back, 11 bases at V and 0 bases at J, with 17 bases in the middle. The length of the CDR3 is 15 residues. This CDR3 reads CACNRPRNSGNTIYF. In DNA, the CDR3 is TGTGCCTGCAACAGGCCTAGGAACTCTGGAAACACCATATATTTT.

The chain carries TRBV7-6 and TRBJ1-5, with a tentative D call TRBD1 (5 bases). Germline values: CDR1 SGHVS, CDR2 FNYEAQ. This CDR3 is 16 amino acids long. V lost 1 base and J 9 bases, leaving 19 bases between the germline ends. Here the CDR3 DNA reads TGTGCCAGCAGCTTAGGAACAGGTCTACCCCCGGCGCCCCAGCATTTT. Protein sequence: CASSLGTGLPPAPQHF.

For this clonotype: A junction boundary mismatches the germline segment, possibly from a read error. The chain recombines TRBV11-2 with TRBJ2-6; TRBD1 matches 7 bases. CDR1 is SGHAT and CDR2 is FQNNGV in the germline V gene. The CDR3 spans 16 residues. The CDR3 sequence is CASSLDRAFGANVLTF. The CDR3 DNA is TGTGCCAGCAGCCTAGACAGGGCCTTTGGGGCCAACGTCCTGACTTTC.

This clonotype was observed a handful of times. In DNA form, the CDR3 reads TGCAGTGCTAGAGCCGGACAAAGTTCCTACGAGCAGTACTTC. Its protein is CSARAGQSSYEQYF. V usage is TRBV20-1 and J usage is TRBJ2-7; weak D call: TRBD1 (5 bases). This CDR3 is 14 amino acids long. V dropped 1 base and J dropped 1 base, with 11 bases sitting between them. In germline, CDR1 is DFQATT, CDR2 SNEGSKA (reference sequence).

This clonotype has only a few counts. The V and J genes are TRBV18 and TRBJ1-2; TRBD1 might be the D (5 bases). The CDR3 is made up of 15 amino acids. V lost 4 bases, J lost 2 bases, and 14 bases lay in between. Germline-derived CDR1 and CDR2 are KGHSH and LQKENI. CDR3 residues: CASSLTGTDNYGYTF. DNA of the CDR3: TGTGCCAGCTCACTAACCGGGACCGACAACTATGGCTACACCTTC.

This clonotype has more than one count but fewer than ten. The chain has TRBV6-5 and TRBJ2-1; D unclear. The CDR3 consists of 11 residues. Germline V gene data show CDR1 as MNHEY and CDR2 as SVGAGI. Trimming pared 5 bases from V and 12 bases from J, leaving 11 bases between. CDR3: CASSQQSLQFF. The CDR3 DNA is TGTGCCAGCAGTCAACAGAGTTTGCAGTTCTTC.

For this clonotype: A junction end diverges from the germline sequence, so it may reflect a read error. The V gene is TRBV5-1, the J gene TRBJ2-3; TRBD2 matches 12 bases. The CDR3 loop spans 16 amino acids. The germline CDR1 and CDR2 sequences are SGHRS and YFSETQ. CDR3 loop: CASSSSGGGITDTQYF. The CDR3 DNA reads as TGCGCCAGCAGCTCTAGCGGGGGGGGTATCACAGACACGCAGTATTTT.